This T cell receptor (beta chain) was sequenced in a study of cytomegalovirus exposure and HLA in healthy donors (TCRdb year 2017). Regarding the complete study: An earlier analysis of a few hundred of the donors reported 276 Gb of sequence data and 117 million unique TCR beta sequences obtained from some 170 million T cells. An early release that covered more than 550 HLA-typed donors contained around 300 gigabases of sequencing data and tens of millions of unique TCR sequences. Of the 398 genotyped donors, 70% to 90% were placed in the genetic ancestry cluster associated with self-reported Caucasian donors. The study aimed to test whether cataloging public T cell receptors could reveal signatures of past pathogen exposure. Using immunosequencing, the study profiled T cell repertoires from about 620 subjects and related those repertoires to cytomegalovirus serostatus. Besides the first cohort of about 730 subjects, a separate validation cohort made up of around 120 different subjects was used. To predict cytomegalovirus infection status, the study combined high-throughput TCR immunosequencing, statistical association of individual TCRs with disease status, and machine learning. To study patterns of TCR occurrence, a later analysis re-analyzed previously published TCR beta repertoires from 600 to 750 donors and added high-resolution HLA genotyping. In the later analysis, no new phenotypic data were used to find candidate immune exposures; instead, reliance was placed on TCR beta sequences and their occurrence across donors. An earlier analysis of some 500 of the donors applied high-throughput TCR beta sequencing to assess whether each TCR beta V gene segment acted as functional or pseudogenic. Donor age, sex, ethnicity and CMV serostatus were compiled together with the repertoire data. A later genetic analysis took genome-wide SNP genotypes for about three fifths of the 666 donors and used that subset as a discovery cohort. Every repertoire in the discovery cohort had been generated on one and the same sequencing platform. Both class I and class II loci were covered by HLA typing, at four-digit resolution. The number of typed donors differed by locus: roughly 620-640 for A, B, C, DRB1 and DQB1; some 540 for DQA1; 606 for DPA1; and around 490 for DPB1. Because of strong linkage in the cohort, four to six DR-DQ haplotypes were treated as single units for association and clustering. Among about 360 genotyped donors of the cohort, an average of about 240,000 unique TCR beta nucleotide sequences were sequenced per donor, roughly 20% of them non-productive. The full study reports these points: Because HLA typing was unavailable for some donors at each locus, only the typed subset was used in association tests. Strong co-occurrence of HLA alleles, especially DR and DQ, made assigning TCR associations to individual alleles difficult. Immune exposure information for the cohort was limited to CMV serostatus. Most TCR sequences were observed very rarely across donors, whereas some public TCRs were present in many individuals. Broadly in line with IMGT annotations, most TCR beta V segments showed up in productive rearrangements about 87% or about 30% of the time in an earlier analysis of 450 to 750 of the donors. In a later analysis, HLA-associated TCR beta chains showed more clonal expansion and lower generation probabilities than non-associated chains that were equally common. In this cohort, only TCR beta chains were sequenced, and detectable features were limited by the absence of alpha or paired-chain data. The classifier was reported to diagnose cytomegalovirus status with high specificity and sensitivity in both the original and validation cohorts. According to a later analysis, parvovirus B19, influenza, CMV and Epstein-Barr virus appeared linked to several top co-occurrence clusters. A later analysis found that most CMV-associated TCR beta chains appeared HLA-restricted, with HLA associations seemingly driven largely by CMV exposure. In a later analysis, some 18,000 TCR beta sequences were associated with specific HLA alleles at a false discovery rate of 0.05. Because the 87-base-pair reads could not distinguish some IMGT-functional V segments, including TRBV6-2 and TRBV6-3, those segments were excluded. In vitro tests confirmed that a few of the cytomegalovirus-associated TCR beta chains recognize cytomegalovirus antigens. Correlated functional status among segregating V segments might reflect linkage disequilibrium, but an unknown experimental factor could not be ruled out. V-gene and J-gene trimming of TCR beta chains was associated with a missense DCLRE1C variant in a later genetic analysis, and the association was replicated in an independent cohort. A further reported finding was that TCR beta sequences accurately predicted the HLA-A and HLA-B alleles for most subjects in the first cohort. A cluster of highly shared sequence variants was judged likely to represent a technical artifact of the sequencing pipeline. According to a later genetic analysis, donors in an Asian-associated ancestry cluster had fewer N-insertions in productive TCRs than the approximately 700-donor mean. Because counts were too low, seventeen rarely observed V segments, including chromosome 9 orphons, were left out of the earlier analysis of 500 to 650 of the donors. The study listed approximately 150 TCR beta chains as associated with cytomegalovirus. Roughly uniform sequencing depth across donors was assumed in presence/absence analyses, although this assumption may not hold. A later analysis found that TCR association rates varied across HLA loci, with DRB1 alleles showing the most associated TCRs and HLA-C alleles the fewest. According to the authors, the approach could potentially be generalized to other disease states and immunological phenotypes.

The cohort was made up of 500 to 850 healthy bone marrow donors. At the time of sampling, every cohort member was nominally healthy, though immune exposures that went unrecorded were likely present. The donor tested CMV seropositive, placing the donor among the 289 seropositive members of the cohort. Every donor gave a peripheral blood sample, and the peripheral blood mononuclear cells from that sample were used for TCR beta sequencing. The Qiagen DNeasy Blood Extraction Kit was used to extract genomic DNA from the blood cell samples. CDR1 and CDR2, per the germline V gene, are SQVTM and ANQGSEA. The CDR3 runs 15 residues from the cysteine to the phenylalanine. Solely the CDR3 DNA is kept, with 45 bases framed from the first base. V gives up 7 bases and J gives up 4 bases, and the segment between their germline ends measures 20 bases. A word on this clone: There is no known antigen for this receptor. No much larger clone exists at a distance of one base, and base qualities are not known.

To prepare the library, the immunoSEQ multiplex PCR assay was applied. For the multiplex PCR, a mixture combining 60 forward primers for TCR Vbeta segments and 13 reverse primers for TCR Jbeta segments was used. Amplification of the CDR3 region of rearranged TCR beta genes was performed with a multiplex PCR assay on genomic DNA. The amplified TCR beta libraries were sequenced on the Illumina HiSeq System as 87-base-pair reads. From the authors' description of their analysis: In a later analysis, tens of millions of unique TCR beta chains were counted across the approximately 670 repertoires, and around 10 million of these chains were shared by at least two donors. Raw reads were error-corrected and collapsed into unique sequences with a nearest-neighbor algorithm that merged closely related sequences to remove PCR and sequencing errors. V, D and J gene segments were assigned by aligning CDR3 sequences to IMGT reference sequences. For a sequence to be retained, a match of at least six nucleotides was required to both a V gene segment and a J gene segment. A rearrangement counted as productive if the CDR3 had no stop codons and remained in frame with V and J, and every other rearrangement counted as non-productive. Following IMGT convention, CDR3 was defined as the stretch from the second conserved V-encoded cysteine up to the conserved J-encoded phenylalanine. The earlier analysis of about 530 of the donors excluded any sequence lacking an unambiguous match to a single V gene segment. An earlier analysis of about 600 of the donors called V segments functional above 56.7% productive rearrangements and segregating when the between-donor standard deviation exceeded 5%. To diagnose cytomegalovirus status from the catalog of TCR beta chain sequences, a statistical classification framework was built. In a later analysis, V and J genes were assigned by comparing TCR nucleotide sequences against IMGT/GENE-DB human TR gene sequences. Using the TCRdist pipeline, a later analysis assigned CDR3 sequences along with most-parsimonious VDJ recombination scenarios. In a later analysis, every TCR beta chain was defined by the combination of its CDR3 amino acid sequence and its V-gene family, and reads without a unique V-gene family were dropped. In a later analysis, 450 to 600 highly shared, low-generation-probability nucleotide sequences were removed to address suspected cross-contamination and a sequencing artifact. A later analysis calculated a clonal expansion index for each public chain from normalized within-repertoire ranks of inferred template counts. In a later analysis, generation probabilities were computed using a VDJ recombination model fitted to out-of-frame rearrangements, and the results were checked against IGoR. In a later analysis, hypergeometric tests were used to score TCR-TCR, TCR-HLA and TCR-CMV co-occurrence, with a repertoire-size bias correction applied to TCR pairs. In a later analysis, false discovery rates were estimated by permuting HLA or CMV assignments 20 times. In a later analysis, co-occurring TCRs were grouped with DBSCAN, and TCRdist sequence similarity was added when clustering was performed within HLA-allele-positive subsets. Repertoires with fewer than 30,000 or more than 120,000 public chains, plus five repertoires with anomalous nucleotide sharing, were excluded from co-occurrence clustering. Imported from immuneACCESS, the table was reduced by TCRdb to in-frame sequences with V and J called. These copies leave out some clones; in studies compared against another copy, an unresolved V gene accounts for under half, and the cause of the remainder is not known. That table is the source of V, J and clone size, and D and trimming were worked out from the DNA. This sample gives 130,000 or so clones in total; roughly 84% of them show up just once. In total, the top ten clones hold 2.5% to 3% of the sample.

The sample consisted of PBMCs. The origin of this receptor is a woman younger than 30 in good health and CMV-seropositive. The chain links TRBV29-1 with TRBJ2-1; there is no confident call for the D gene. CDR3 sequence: CSGRLLQVGYNEQFF. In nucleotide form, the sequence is TGCAGCGGAAGACTCCTCCAAGTTGGGTACAATGAGCAGTTCTTC.